A single sample is the source of the 24 T cell receptor beta chains below, sequenced in a study of shared clonotypes between healthy human individuals. Using immunoSEQ multiplex PCR, the repertoire was profiled, and TCRdb retains in-frame clones only, with some absent. The sample has 550,000 to 600,000 clones; around 77% are singletons. The sample consisted of PBMCs. These receptors were taken from a woman in her thirties or forties in good health. Some clones in this sample may be carry-over from other donors' samples.

This chain joins TRBV5-6 and TRBJ2-5, with 8 bases lining up with TRBD2. There are 16 residues in the CDR3. Germline V gene lookup returns CDR1 SGHDT and CDR2 YYEEEE. The junction had 8 bases not matched to a gene; V was cut back by 0 bases and J by 4 bases. The CDR3 region is CASSLVGRARGETQYF. DNA of the CDR3: TGTGCCAGCAGCTTGGTCGGGAGGGCCCGGGGAGAGACCCAGTACTTC.

With respect to this clone: This may stem from a read error, because a much larger clone lies one nucleotide away. This chain uses TRBV4-2 with TRBJ1-1, with 7 bases lining up with TRBD1. This CDR3 region has 13 residues. The V segment lost 5 bases and the J segment 4 bases; nucleotides outside the gene matches: 4. CDR1 is LGHNA and CDR2 is YNFKEQ in the germline V gene. CDR3 bases: TGTGCCAGCAGCTTGGACAGGAGCACTGAAGCTTTCTTT. Amino acids: CASSLDRSTEAFF.

For this clone: Other nucleotide sequences from this sample produce the same CDR3. The chain links TRBV5-1 to TRBJ1-1; 9 positions match TRBD1. The CDR3 has 14 residues. From germline, CDR1 is SGHRS and CDR2 YFSETQ. Germline trimming cut 2 bases from V and 5 bases from J; bases unmatched to any gene: 4. Written as DNA, the CDR3 is TGCGCCAGCAGCTTACAGGGGGCAGGTACTGAAGCTTTCTTT. Translating gives CASSLQGAGTEAFF.

The genes are TRBV7-2 and TRBJ2-2; weak D call: TRBD2 (5 bases). CDR3 length: 16 amino acids. CDR1 is SGHTA and CDR2 is FQGNSA in the germline V gene. Between the trimmed V and J ends, which lost 1 base and 5 bases, there was a span of 14 bases. Here the CDR3 DNA reads TGTGCCAGCAGCTTAGTCGCGGGCGTAAAGACCGGGGAGCTGTTTTTT. Translation gives CASSLVAGVKTGELFF.

In its sample, this clone was seen a few times. The chain joins TRBV6-6 to TRBJ2-7, with a weak D call TRBD1 (6 bases). Between the trimmed V and J ends, which lost 4 bases and 4 bases, there was a span of 14 bases. The CDR3 contains 14 residues. Germline values: CDR1 MNHNY, CDR2 SVGAGI (reference sequence). In DNA, the CDR3 is TGTGCCAGCAGTTGGACAGTGGACATATACGAGCAGTACTTC. It yields the protein CASSWTVDIYEQYF.

The V call is TRBV6-5, the J call TRBJ2-1; tentatively, D is TRBD2 (6 bases). The length of the CDR3 is 16 residues. V dropped 2 bases and J dropped 5 bases, with 16 bases sitting between them. Per the germline V gene, CDR1 is MNHEY and CDR2 is SVGAGI. CDR3: CASSYPGLAVNNEQFF. CDR3 sequence (DNA): TGTGCCAGCAGTTACCCGGGGTTAGCGGTCAACAATGAGCAGTTCTTC.

Concerning this clone itself: One end of the junction is discordant with germline, which a read error may explain. The chain combines TRBV6-5 with TRBJ2-4; the match to TRBD1 covers 7 bases. Germline CDR1 MNHEY, CDR2 SVGAGI. This CDR3 region has 14 residues. CDR3 DNA sequence: TGTGCCAGCAGTTACTCGATCGGTCTGGACAGGCAACACTTC. It specifies CASSYSIGLDRQHF.

V gene TRBV19 combines with J gene TRBJ2-3; 11 bases are shared with TRBD2. CDR1 and CDR2 (germline): LNHDA, SQIVND (reference sequence). The CDR3 totals 17 residues. Germline trimming cut 4 bases from V and 0 bases from J; bases unmatched to any gene: 6. The CDR3 sequence is CASSTERLAGSTDTQYF. In DNA, the CDR3 is TGTGCCAGTAGTACGGAGCGACTAGCGGGGAGCACAGATACGCAGTATTTT.

The V gene is TRBV5-5, the J gene TRBJ1-1; no reliable D call. Germline CDR1 and CDR2: SGHKS and YYEKEE (reference sequence). The CDR3 totals 15 residues. Trimming cost V 4 bases and J 2 bases, with 15 bases left between them. The CDR3 coding sequence is TGTGCCAGCAGCCGCGGTCTTGAAGGTAACACTGAAGCTTTCTTT. Protein sequence: CASSRGLEGNTEAFF.

Comments on this clone: A read error is likely here: a far larger clone is one base away. The sample contains more than one DNA sequence encoding this CDR3. The CDR3 DNA is TGTGCCAGCAGTGGCCGGGACTTAGATGAAAAGCTGTTTTTT. Translated, it gives CASSGRDLDEKLFF. The genes are TRBV28 and TRBJ1-4; the D gene is possibly TRBD1 (5 bases). The CDR3 sequence is 14 residues long. The germline V gene has CDR1 MDHEN and CDR2 SYDVKM.

The chain joins TRBV27 to TRBJ1-1; TRBD1 matches 7 bases. V lost 4 bases, J lost 4 bases, and 18 bases stayed unmatched. The germline CDR1 and CDR2 sequences are MNHEY and SMNVEV (reference sequence). This CDR3 spans 18 amino acids. As DNA, the CDR3 is TGTGCCAGCAGTTATGGGGGACTCGGTCAGGGGGTTGGCACTGAAGCTTTCTTT. Protein sequence: CASSYGGLGQGVGTEAFF.

A few counts support this clone. This chain links TRBV21-1 with TRBJ2-1. TRBV21-1 is reported as a pseudogene. CDR3 length: 14 amino acids. The CDR3 loop reads CASPKRGPYNEQFF. CDR3 sequence (DNA): TGTGCCAGCCCCAAACGGGGCCCTTACAATGAGCAGTTCTTC.

V is TRBV7-3 and J is TRBJ2-1, with D maybe TRBD1 (6 bases). The CDR3 extends over 15 amino acids. The V gene lost 1 base and the J gene lost 2 bases, with 9 bases spanning the gap. Germline V lookup: CDR1 SGHTA, CDR2 FQGTGA. The DNA for the CDR3 is TGTGCCAGCAGCTTAAGGGCAGGGGCCTACAATGAGCAGTTCTTC. Translation: CASSLRAGAYNEQFF.

This clone was detected only a few times. The genes are TRBV27 and TRBJ2-7, with TRBD2 matching 10 bases. Germline-derived CDR1 and CDR2 are MNHEY and SMNVEV (reference sequence). V shed 7 bases and J 0 bases; nucleotides not matched to a gene: 9. The length of the CDR3 is 16 residues. DNA of the CDR3: TGTGCCAGCACCCTCCCGGGACTAGCGCACTCCTACGAGCAGTACTTC. Protein sequence: CASTLPGLAHSYEQYF.

This clone occurred many times. Other nucleotide sequences in the sample specify the same CDR3. The chain employs TRBV5-6 and TRBJ2-6; 8 nucleotides agree with TRBD1. CDR1 is SGHDT, CDR2 YYEEEE, per germline. V was pared by 0 bases and J by 0 bases, with 8 bases of the junction left unmatched. CDR3 length equals 19 residues. This CDR3 is CASSLADRGWVSGANVLTF. CDR3 in DNA: TGTGCCAGCAGCTTGGCCGACAGGGGTTGGGTCTCTGGGGCCAACGTCCTGACTTTC.

This clone has more than one count but fewer than ten. This chain connects TRBV11-2 to TRBJ2-2; D is perhaps TRBD2 (6 bases). V was pared by 1 base and J by 4 bases, with 13 bases between. The CDR3 is 16 residues long. Germline V CDR1 and CDR2: SGHAT, FQNNGV. In nucleotides, the CDR3 is TGTGCCAGCAGCTTAGGGGGAAGGCGGGGCACCGGGGAGCTGTTTTTT. This codes for CASSLGGRRGTGELFF.

A note on this clone: This specimen includes other DNA sequences encoding the same CDR3. The genes are TRBV30 and TRBJ1-5; TRBD1 is a possible D gene (6 bases). The length of the CDR3 is 14 residues. V was cut by 0 bases and J by 0 bases, with 6 bases left in between. The germline V gene has CDR1 GTSNPN and CDR2 SVGIG (reference sequence). CDR3 amino acids: CAWSVGGSNQPQHF. Here the CDR3 DNA reads TGTGCCTGGAGTGTAGGGGGTAGCAATCAGCCCCAGCATTTT.

J is TRBJ2-1 and V is TRBV6-6; 9 bases are shared with TRBD2. J gave up 8 bases and V 7 bases, and 9 bases lay outside the gene matches. CDR3 length: 14 amino acids. Germline assignment: CDR1 MNHNY and CDR2 SVGAGI (reference sequence). The CDR3 region is CASKESSGSHEQFF. As DNA, the CDR3 is TGTGCCAGCAAGGAGAGTAGCGGGAGTCATGAGCAGTTCTTC.

In this sample, this clone turned up once. It is likely a read error: a sequence one base away is far more abundant. The genes are TRBV30 and TRBJ1-2; D may be TRBD1 (5 bases). CDR1 is GTSNPN, CDR2 SVGIG, per germline (reference sequence). The CDR3 loop spans 13 amino acids. The CDR3 here is CARSVQRGGGYTF. CDR3 nucleotide sequence: TGTGCCCGGAGTGTACAGAGGGGAGGTGGCTACACCTTC. The complete variable domain, with remaining parts taken from reference TRBV30 and TRBJ1-2, reads SQTIHQWPATLVQPVGSPLSLECTVEGTSNPNLYWYRQAAGRGLQLLFYSVGIGQISSEVPQNLSASRPQDRQFILSSKKLLLSDSGFYLCARSVQRGGGYTFGSGTRLTVV.

This clone was recorded many times. This chain connects TRBV6-4 to TRBJ2-1; no definite D call. Germline CDR1 and CDR2: MRHNA and SNTAGT. The V end was cut by 3 bases, the J end by 7 bases, with 10 bases between. The CDR3 runs to 13 residues. CDR3 sequence reads: CASSEIDTNEQFF. The CDR3 bases are TGTGCCAGCAGTGAGATAGACACGAATGAGCAGTTCTTC.

The chain is built from TRBV7-9 and TRBJ2-7, with unresolved D. The CDR3 sequence is 14 residues long. Trimming cost V 1 base and J 4 bases, with 11 bases left between them. Looked up from germline, CDR1 is SEHNR and CDR2 is FQNEAQ (reference sequence). CDR3 region: CASSLGAEKYEQYF. DNA of the CDR3: TGTGCCAGCAGCTTAGGGGCAGAGAAATACGAGCAGTACTTC.

The genes are TRBV30 and TRBJ1-2; D is perhaps TRBD1 (6 bases). With 5 bases removed from V and 1 base from J, the gap between germline ends came to 14 bases. Germline V gene lookup returns CDR1 GTSNPN and CDR2 SVGIG (reference sequence). CDR3 length: 14 residues. CDR3 DNA: TGTGCCTGGGGGGCAGGGGCGCTTAACTATGGCTACACCTTC. It specifies CAWGAGALNYGYTF.

The chain is built from TRBV5-8 and TRBJ2-7; TRBD1 is a possible D gene (5 bases). Germline V CDR1 and CDR2: SGHTS, YDEGEE. This CDR3 spans 15 amino acids. V lost 6 bases to trimming and J lost 0 bases, with 16 bases between them. CDR3 sequence: CASKMRRGISYEQYF. CDR3 bases: TGTGCCAGCAAAATGAGAAGGGGCATCTCCTACGAGCAGTACTTC.

This clone was recorded once. The chain combines TRBV6-5 with TRBJ2-7; TRBD2 matches at 11 bases. J lost 2 bases, V lost 7 bases, and 7 bases had no gene match. Germline lookup yields CDR1 MNHEY and CDR2 SVGAGI. This CDR3 contains 15 residues. The chain's CDR3 is CASNLEGLAAYEQYF. DNA of the CDR3: TGTGCCAGCAACCTTGAGGGACTAGCGGCCTACGAGCAGTACTTC.